Following are 5 T cell receptor beta chains from one sample sequenced in a study of blood T cells in healthy people across ages. A J-beta primer mix and a sample-barcoded 5' primer were used in a second PCR of roughly 6 to 12 cycles. MiXCR, applied by TCRdb to the 5' RACE reads, yields one record per CDR3 protein. The profile shows over 600,000 distinct CDR3 sequences, around 43% of them singletons. The specimen was blood. These receptor sequences come from a man of 80 years or more in good health.

This clonotype was counted a few times. This chain links TRBV29-1 with TRBJ2-7; TRBD2 aligns across 16 bases. Germline assignment: CDR1 SQVTM and CDR2 ANQGSEA. The CDR3 sequence is 18 residues long. Trimming removed 4 bases from V and 0 bases from J; junction bases left unmatched: 9. This chain's CDR3 is CSVVGTSGRAPSSYEQYF. The CDR3 DNA is TGCAGCGTTGTAGGGACTAGCGGGAGGGCCCCGAGCTCCTACGAGCAGTACTTC.

V and J are TRBV7-9 and TRBJ2-7; 8 nucleotides match TRBD2. The CDR3 is 14 amino acids. Trimming removed 5 bases from V and 4 bases from J; junction bases left unmatched: 7. The germline gives CDR1 SEHNR, CDR2 FQNEAQ (reference sequence). CDR3 sequence: CASSDSGSKYEQYF. The CDR3 DNA is TGTGCCAGCAGCGACAGCGGGAGTAAGTACGAGCAGTACTTC.

This clonotype was picked up a small number of times. This chain uses TRBV20-1 with TRBJ2-7, with 7 nucleotides matching TRBD1. The ends lost 3 bases at V and 4 bases at J; junction bases unmatched: 12. The CDR3 contains 15 residues. Germline CDR1 and CDR2: DFQATT and SNEGSKA (reference sequence). The CDR3 DNA follows: TGCAGTGCTAGTCTCGAAGGGGGCATGGGATACGAGCAGTACTTC. Encoded protein: CSASLEGGMGYEQYF.

The count of this clonotype is one. The chain uses TRBV6-6 and TRBJ2-4; 7 bases are shared with TRBD2. With the DNA end fitting TRBJ2-7 better, the J assignment may be wrong. The CDR3 totals 11 residues. CDR1 is MNHNY and CDR2 is SVGAGI in the germline V gene (reference sequence). The CDR3 is CASAGVSEQYF. The CDR3 DNA sequence: TGTGCCAGCGCGGGGGTGAGCGAGCAGTACTTC.

This chain connects TRBV20-1 to TRBJ2-1; 10 positions match TRBD2. This CDR3 has 15 amino acids. V lost 0 bases to trimming and J lost 5 bases; unmatched junction nucleotides: 4. Germline CDR1 reads DFQATT; CDR2 reads SNEGSKA (reference sequence). CDR3 sequence (DNA): TGCAGTGCTAGAGACCCTAGCGGGAGAGACAATGAGCAGTTCTTC. Translating gives CSARDPSGRDNEQFF.